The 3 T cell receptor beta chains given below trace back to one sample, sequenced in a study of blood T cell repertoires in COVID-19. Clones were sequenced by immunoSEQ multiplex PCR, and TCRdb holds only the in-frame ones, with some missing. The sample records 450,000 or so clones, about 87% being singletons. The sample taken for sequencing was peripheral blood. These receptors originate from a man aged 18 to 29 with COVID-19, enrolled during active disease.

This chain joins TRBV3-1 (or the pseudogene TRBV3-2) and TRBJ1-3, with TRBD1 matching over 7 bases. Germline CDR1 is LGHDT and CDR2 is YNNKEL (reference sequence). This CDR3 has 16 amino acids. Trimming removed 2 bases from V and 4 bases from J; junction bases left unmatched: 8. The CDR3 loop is CASSQPQGWLGNTIYF. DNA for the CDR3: TGTGCCAGCAGCCAACCACAGGGGTGGTTGGGAAACACCATATATTTT.

CDR3 sequence: CASARMASGETQYF. The CDR3 nucleotides read TGTGCCAGCGCTAGGATGGCTTCGGGAGAGACCCAGTACTTC. The chain employs TRBV11-2 and TRBJ2-5; the D is unclear. The CDR3 runs to 14 residues. Germline V gene sequence: CDR1 SGHAT, CDR2 FQNNGV. V lost 8 bases and J lost 4, with 17 bases in between.

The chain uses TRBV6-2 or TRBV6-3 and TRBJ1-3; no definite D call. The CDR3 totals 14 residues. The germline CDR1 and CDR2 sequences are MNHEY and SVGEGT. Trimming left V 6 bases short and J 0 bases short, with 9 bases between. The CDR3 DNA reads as TGTGCCAGCAGCTCACACCTCTCTGGAAACACCATATATTTT. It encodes CASSSHLSGNTIYF.